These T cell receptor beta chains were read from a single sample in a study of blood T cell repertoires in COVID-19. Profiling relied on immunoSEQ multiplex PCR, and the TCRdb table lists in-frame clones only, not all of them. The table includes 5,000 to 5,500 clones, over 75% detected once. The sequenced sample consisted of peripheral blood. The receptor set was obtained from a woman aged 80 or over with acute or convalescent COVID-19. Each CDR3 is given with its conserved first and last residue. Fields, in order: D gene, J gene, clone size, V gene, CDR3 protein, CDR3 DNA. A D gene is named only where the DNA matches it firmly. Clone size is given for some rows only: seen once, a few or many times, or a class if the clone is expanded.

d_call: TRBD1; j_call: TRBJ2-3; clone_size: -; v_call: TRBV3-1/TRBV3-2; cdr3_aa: CASSLTGDGTDTQYF; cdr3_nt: TGTGCCAGCAGCCTAACAGGGGATGGCACAGATACGCAGTATTTT
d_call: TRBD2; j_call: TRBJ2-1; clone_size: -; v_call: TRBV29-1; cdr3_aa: CSVGGASGAEQFF; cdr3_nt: TGCAGCGTCGGCGGGGCTAGCGGGGCAGAGCAGTTCTTC
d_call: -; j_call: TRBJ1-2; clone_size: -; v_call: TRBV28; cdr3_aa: CASSLTYQGTGYTF; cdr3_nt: TGTGCCAGCAGTTTAACTTACCAGGGTACTGGCTACACCTTC
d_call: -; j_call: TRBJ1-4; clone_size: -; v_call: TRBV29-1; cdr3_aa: CSARDKGEKLFF; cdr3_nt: TGCAGCGCCCGGGACAAGGGGGAAAAACTGTTTTTT
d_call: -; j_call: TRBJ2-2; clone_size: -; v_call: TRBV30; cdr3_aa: CAWSQNTGELFF; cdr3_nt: TGTGCCTGGAGTCAAAACACCGGGGAGCTGTTTTTT
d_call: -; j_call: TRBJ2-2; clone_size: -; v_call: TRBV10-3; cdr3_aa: CATSPQGLGTGELFF; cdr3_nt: TGTGCCACCAGTCCTCAGGGGTTGGGCACCGGGGAGCTGTTTTTT
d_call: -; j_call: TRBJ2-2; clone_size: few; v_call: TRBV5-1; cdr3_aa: CASSLTANTGELFF; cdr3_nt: TGCGCCAGCAGCTTGACGGCGAACACCGGGGAGCTGTTTTTT
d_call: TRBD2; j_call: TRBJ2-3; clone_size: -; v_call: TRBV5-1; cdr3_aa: CASRTSGGTDTQYF; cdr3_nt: TGCGCCAGCAGAACTAGCGGAGGCACAGATACGCAGTATTTT
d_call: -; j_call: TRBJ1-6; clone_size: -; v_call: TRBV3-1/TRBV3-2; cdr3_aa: CASSQDLGSPLHF; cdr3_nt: TGTGCCAGCAGCCAAGATCTAGGCTCACCCCTCCACTTT
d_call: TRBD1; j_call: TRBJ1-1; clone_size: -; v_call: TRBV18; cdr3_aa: CASSPSQGADTEAFF; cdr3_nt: TGTGCCAGCTCACCAAGCCAGGGGGCAGACACTGAAGCTTTCTTT
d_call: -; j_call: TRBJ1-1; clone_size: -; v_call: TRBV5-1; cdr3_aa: CASSPIEQGGGTEAFF; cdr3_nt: TGCGCCAGCAGCCCGATTGAACAGGGCGGGGGCACTGAAGCTTTCTTT
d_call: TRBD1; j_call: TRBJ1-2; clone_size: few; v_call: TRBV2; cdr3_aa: CASHPTGDYGYTF; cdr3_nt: TGTGCCAGCCACCCGACAGGGGACTATGGCTACACCTTC
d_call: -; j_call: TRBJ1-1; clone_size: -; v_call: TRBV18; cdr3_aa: CASSGEEYTEAFF; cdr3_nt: TGTGCCAGCTCCGGAGAGGAGTACACTGAAGCTTTCTTT
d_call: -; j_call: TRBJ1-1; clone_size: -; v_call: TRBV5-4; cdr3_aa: CASSPDRQNTEAFF; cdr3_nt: TGTGCCAGCAGCCCGGACAGACAGAACACTGAAGCTTTCTTT
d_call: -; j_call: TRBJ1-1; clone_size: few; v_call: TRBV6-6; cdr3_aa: CASSLSYREAFF; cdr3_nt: TGTGCCAGCAGTTTATCATACCGGGAAGCTTTCTTT
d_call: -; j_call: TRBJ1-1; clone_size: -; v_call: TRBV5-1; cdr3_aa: CASKMRGMNTEAFF; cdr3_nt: TGCGCCAGCAAAATGCGGGGGATGAACACTGAAGCTTTCTTT
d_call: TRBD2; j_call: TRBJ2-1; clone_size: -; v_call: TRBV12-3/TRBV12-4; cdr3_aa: CATGGAYNEQFF; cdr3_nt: TGTGCCACGGGGGGGGCCTACAATGAGCAGTTCTTC
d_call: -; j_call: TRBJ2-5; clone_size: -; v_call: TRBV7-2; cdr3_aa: CASSFGRAQYF; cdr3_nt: TGTGCCAGCAGCTTTGGCCGGGCCCAGTACTTC
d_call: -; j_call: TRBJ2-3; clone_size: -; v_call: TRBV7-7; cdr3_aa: CASSPTGPDTQYF; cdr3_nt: TGTGCCAGCAGCCCGACTGGTCCAGATACGCAGTATTTT
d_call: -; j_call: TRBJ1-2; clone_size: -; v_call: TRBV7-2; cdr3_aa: CASSLRALGYGYTF; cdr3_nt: TGTGCCAGCAGCTTGAGGGCCCTCGGCTATGGCTACACCTTC
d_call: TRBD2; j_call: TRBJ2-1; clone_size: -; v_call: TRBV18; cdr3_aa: CASSQGLGYNEQFF; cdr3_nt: TGTGCCAGCTCCCAGGGACTAGGGTACAATGAGCAGTTCTTC
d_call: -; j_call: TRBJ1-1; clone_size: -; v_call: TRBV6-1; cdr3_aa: CASSDGGAVNTEAFF; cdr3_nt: TGTGCCAGCAGTGACGGCGGGGCGGTGAACACTGAAGCTTTCTTT
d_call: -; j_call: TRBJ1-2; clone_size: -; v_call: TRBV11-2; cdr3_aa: CASSPRTASVYGYTF; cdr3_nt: TGTGCCAGCAGCCCGCGGACAGCCAGCGTCTATGGCTACACCTTC
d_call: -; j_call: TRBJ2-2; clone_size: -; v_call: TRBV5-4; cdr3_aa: CASRPGALNTGELFF; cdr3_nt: TGTGCCAGCAGACCAGGGGCCCTGAACACCGGGGAGCTGTTTTTT
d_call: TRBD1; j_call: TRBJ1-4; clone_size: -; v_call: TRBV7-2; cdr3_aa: CASSEGGQVNEKLFF; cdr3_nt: TGTGCCAGCAGCGAAGGGGGACAGGTTAATGAAAAACTGTTTTTT
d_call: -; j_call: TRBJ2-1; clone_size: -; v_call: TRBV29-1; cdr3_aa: CSGQPGQGIYNEQFF; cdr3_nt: TGCAGCGGTCAGCCGGGACAAGGGATCTACAATGAGCAGTTCTTC
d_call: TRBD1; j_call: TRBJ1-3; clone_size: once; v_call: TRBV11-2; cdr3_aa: CASSLEGQGLGGNTIYF; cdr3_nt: TGTGCCAGCAGCTTAGAGGGACAGGGACTGGGTGGAAACACCATATATTTT
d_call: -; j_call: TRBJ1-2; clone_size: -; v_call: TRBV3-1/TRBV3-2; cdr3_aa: CASSQEPRLGYTF; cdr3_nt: TGTGCCAGCAGCCAAGAGCCGAGACTGGGCTACACCTTC
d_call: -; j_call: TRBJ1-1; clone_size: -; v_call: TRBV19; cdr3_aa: CASRAARGPNTEAFF; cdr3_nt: TGTGCCAGTAGGGCTGCAAGGGGTCCGAACACTGAAGCTTTCTTT
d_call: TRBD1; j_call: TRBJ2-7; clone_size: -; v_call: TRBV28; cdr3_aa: CASTPIRGQSYEQYF; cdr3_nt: TGTGCCAGCACGCCAATTAGGGGACAGTCCTACGAGCAGTACTTC
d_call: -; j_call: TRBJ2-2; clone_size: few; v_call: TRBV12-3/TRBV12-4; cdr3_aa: CASSATGLLELFF; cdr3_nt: TGTGCCAGCAGTGCGACTGGACTCTTGGAGCTGTTTTTT
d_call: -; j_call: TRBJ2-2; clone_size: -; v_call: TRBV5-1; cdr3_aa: CASSLVSKNTGELFF; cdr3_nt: TGCGCCAGCAGCTTGGTTTCAAAGAACACCGGGGAGCTGTTTTTT
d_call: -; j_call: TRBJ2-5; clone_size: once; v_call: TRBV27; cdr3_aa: CASKLWVNAGETQYF; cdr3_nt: TGTGCCAGCAAACTCTGGGTAAACGCAGGGGAGACCCAGTACTTC
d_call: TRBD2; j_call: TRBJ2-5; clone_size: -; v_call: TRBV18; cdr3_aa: CASSRSSGEETQYF; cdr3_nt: TGTGCCAGCTCTCGCTCTAGCGGGGAAGAGACCCAGTACTTC
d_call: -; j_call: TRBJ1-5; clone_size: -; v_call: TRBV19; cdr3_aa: CASSGGYQPQHF; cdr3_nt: TGTGCCAGTAGTGGAGGGTACCAGCCCCAGCATTTT
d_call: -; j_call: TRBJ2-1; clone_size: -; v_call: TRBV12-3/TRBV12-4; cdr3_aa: CASSSPGEQFF; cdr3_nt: TGTGCCAGCAGCTCCCCGGGGGAGCAGTTCTTC
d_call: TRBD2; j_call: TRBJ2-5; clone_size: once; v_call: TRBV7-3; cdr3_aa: CASSPGLAGGPETQYF; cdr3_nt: TGTGCCAGCAGCCCGGGACTAGCGGGGGGGCCTGAGACCCAGTACTTC
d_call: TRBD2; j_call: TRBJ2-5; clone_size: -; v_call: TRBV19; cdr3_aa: CASRGGLEIPTQYF; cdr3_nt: TGTGCCAGTAGGGGGGGACTAGAGATACCGACCCAGTACTTC
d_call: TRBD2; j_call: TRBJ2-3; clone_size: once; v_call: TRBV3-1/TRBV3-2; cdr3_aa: CASSLWESGGTDTQYF; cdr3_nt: TGTGCCAGCAGCCTTTGGGAAAGCGGGGGCACAGATACGCAGTATTTT
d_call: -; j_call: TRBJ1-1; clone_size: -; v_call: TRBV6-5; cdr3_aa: CASSYRGAEAFF; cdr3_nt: TGTGCCAGCAGTTACCGGGGGGCTGAAGCTTTCTTT
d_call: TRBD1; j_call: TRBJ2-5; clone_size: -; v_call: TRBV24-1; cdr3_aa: CATSETGGQETQYF; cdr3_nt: TGTGCCACCAGTGAGACAGGGGGGCAAGAGACCCAGTACTTC
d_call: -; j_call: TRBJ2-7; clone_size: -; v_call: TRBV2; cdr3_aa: CASKRDRTAVVYEQYF; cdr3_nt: TGTGCCAGCAAGAGAGACAGGACAGCCGTGGTATACGAGCAGTACTTC
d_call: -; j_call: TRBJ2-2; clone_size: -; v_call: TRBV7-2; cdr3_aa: CASSTDFNTGELFF; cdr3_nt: TGTGCCAGCAGCACGGACTTTAACACCGGGGAGCTGTTTTTT
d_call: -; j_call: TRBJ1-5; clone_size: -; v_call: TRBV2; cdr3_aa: CASRAKTDSIYQPQHF; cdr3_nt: TGTGCCAGCAGGGCAAAGACGGACAGCATCTATCAGCCCCAGCATTTT
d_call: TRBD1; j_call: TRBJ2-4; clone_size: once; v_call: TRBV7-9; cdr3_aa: CASSLALFVTGGKNIQYF; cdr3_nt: TGTGCCAGCAGCTTAGCGCTGTTCGTGACAGGGGGGAAAAACATTCAGTACTTC
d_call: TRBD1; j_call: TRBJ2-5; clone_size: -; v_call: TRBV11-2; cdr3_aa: CASSWDRGGLETQYF; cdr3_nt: TGTGCCAGCAGCTGGGACAGGGGAGGTTTGGAGACCCAGTACTTC
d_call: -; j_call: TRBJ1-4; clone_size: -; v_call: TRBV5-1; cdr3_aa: CASSLGVGEKLFF; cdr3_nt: TGCGCCAGCAGCTTGGGGGTCGGGGAAAAACTGTTTTTT
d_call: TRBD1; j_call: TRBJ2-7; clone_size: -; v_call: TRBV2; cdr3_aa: CASSVDRFYEQYF; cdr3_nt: TGTGCCAGCAGTGTGGACAGGTTCTACGAGCAGTACTTC
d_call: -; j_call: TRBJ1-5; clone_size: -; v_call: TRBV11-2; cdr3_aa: CASSLGPDRYQPQHF; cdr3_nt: TGTGCCAGCAGCCTTGGGCCCGACAGATATCAGCCCCAGCATTTT
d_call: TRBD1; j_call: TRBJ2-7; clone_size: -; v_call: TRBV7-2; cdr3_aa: CASTRDRSLEQYF; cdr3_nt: TGTGCCAGCACCAGGGACAGGTCCCTCGAGCAGTACTTC
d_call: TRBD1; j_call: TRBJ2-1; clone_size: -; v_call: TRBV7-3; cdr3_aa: CASSPSGTDYNEQFF; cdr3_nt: TGTGCCAGCAGCCCGTCCGGGACAGACTACAATGAGCAGTTCTTC
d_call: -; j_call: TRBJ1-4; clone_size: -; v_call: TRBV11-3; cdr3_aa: CASSGYGEEKLFF; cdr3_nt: TGTGCCAGCAGCGGCTATGGGGAGGAAAAACTGTTTTTT
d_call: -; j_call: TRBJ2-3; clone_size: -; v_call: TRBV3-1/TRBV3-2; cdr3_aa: CASSQDLSRHTDTQYF; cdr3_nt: TGTGCCAGCAGCCAAGATCTTTCTAGGCACACAGATACGCAGTATTTT
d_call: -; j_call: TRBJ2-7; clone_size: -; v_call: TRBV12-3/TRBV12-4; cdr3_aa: CASSHGQTYEQYF; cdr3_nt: TGTGCCAGCAGCCATGGACAGACCTACGAGCAGTACTTC
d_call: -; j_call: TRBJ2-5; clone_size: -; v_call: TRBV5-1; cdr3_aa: CASRMDNQETQYF; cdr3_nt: TGCGCCAGCAGAATGGACAACCAAGAGACCCAGTACTTC
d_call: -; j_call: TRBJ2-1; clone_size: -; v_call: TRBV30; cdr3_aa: CAWSFTVNEQFF; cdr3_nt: TGTGCCTGGAGTTTCACAGTCAATGAGCAGTTCTTC
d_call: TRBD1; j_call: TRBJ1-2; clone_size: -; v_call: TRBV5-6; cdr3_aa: CASSLKPGQGNYGYTF; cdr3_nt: TGTGCCAGCAGCTTAAAACCGGGACAGGGGAACTATGGCTACACCTTC